The T cell receptor (beta chain) under discussion was sequenced for a study of blood T cell repertoires in COVID-19. The germline CDR1 and CDR2 sequences are LNHDA and SQIVND (reference sequence). The ends lost 8 bases at V and 8 bases at J; junction bases unmatched: 6. This CDR3 has 12 amino acids. Libraries were prepared by immunoSEQ multiplex PCR; TCRdb keeps only in-frame clonotypes and omits some of them. The sample gives some 75,000 clones, roughly 80% of which show up once; 9.5% to 15% is in the top ten. V is TRBV19 and J is TRBJ1-2; TRBD1 aligns across 9 bases. Sequencing was carried out using peripheral blood. The clonotype originates from a man aged 50 or older with COVID-19, enrolled during active disease. CDR3 protein: CASRRQGGGYTF. The CDR3 region has the DNA TGTGCCAGTCGCCGACAGGGGGGCGGCTACACCTTC.